A single sample is the source of the 10 T cell receptor beta chains below, sequenced in a study of CD8+ T cells in alopecia areata. As to treatment: oral pan-JAK inhibitor, 5-10 mg twice daily. Sequencing used cDNA as its template, made by extracting RNA and reverse transcribing it. Sequencing used immunoSEQ multiplex PCR; TCRdb keeps in-frame clones, though not all of them. The table shows around 150,000 clones, with about three fifths occurring only once. The sequenced sample was CD4+ T cells sorted from blood, obtained at week 4, from a patient treated with tofacitinib. These receptors were taken from a human donor with alopecia areata.

The CDR3 DNA is TGTGCCTGGAATACCGACCTGGCTGGAAACACCATATATTTT. Translating it yields CAWNTDLAGNTIYF. This sequence joins TRBV30 and TRBJ1-3, with no clear D. Germline V gene data show CDR1 as GTSNPN and CDR2 as SVGIG (reference sequence). CDR3 size: 14 residues. V was shortened by 4 bases and J by 2 bases, with 12 bases between the two germline ends. The full variable domain, completed using reference TRBV30 and TRBJ1-3, is SQTIHQWPATLVQPVGSPLSLECTVEGTSNPNLYWYRQAAGRGLQLLFYSVGIGQISSEVPQNLSASRPQDRQFILSSKKLLLSDSGFYLCAWNTDLAGNTIYFGEGSWLTVV.

This rearrangement joins TRBV9 to TRBJ1-6; D gene uncertain. CDR1 and CDR2 (germline): SGDLS, YYNGEE. The CDR3 is 16 residues long. Trimming cost V 3 bases and J 6 bases, with 16 bases left between them. The CDR3 here is CASSGVADASNSPLHF. The CDR3 region has the DNA TGTGCCAGCAGCGGAGTGGCGGACGCCTCTAATTCACCCCTCCACTTT.

V usage is TRBV16 and J usage is TRBJ1-4; unclear D gene. The V and J ends lost 4 bases and 7 bases respectively, with 10 bases between them. Germline V gene lookup returns CDR1 KGHSY and CDR2 FQNENV. The CDR3 has 13 amino acids. CDR3 coding DNA: TGTGCCAGCAGCCCCTCTTCCGGTGAAAAACTGTTTTTT. It specifies CASSPSSGEKLFF.

This clone was seen once. The V gene is TRBV29-1, the J gene TRBJ1-2; a possible D gene is TRBD1 (5 bases). The CDR3 is 13 amino acids. The V end was cut by 1 base, the J end by 8 bases, with 14 bases between. Germline lookup yields CDR1 SQVTM and CDR2 ANQGSEA. The CDR3 loop is CSVEGPGLGGYTF. The CDR3 region has the DNA TGCAGCGTTGAAGGACCGGGGCTAGGGGGCTACACCTTC.

The rearrangement uses TRBV27 and TRBJ1-2; D is undetermined. Germline loops: CDR1 MNHEY, CDR2 SMNVEV (reference sequence). V was pared by 6 bases and J by 1 base, with 9 bases between. The length of the CDR3 is 13 residues. The CDR3 here is CASRMTGNYGYTF. DNA for the CDR3: TGTGCCAGCAGAATGACTGGTAACTATGGCTACACCTTC.

The chain uses TRBV30 and TRBJ2-1; 9 positions agree with TRBD2. Germline values: CDR1 GTSNPN, CDR2 SVGIG (reference sequence). V was pared by 1 base and J by 3 bases, with 4 bases of the junction left unmatched. The CDR3 totals 15 residues. Here the CDR3 reads CAWSAGTSHYNEQFF. CDR3 in DNA: TGTGCCTGGAGTGCCGGGACTAGCCACTACAATGAGCAGTTCTTC.

This clone was seen a handful of times. V and J are TRBV7-8 and TRBJ1-3; D is perhaps TRBD1 (5 bases). Germline V CDR1 and CDR2: SGHVS, FQNEAQ. The CDR3 is 14 amino acids. The germline V and J ends were trimmed by 5 bases and 9 bases, with 17 bases remaining between them. CDR3 in amino acids: CASSQASKGSTIYF. The CDR3 DNA follows: TGTGCCAGCAGCCAAGCGTCAAAGGGGAGCACCATATATTTT.

The rearrangement joins TRBV30 to TRBJ1-2; a weak D match, TRBD1 (5 bases). The CDR3 spans 13 residues. V shed 0 bases and J shed 5 bases, with 10 bases lying between them. Germline V gene data show CDR1 as GTSNPN and CDR2 as SVGIG (reference sequence). The CDR3 DNA follows: TGTGCCTGGAGTGTAGGGGTCCGATATGGCTACACCTTC. It yields the protein CAWSVGVRYGYTF.

This clone was counted once. The V gene is TRBV6-5, the J gene TRBJ2-5; D gene uncertain. Germline loops: CDR1 MNHEY, CDR2 SVGAGI. V was trimmed by 6 bases and J by 2 bases, leaving 10 bases between them. The CDR3 is 13 residues long. CDR3 sequence reads: CASSLGFQETQYF. CDR3 DNA sequence: TGTGCCAGCAGCCTAGGGTTTCAAGAGACCCAGTACTTC.

The chain couples TRBV5-6 to TRBJ1-2; D ambiguous. From germline, CDR1 is SGHDT and CDR2 YYEEEE. This CDR3 comprises 15 residues. V was cut by 4 bases and J by 0 bases, with 13 bases left in between. This CDR3 reads CASSPMTPSNYGYTF. The CDR3 DNA sequence: TGTGCCAGCAGCCCCATGACTCCTTCTAACTATGGCTACACCTTC. The full variable domain, with the rest looked up from reference TRBV5-6 and TRBJ1-2, is DAGVTQSPTHLIKTRGQQVTLRCSPKSGHDTVSWYQQALGQGPQFIFQYYEEEERQRGNFPDRFSGHQFPNYSSELNVNALLLGDSALYLCASSPMTPSNYGYTFGSGTRLTVV.